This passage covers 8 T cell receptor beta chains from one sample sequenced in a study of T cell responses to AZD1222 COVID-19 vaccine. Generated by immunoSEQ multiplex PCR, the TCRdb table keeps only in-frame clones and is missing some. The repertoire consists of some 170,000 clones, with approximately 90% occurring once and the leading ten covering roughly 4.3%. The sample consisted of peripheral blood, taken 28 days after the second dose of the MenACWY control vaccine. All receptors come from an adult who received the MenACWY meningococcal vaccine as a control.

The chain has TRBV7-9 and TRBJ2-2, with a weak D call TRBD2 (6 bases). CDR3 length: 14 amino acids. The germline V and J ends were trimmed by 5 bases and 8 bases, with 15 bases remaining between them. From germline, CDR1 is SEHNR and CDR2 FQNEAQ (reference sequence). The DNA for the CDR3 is TGTGCCAGCAGCCTCGCGGGCGGGGTTGGGGAGCTGTTTTTT. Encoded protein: CASSLAGGVGELFF.

The CDR3 is CTCRPTGGYGYTF. In DNA, the CDR3 is TGCACCTGTAGGCCTACAGGGGGCTATGGCTACACCTTC. V usage is TRBV29-1 and J usage is TRBJ1-2, with 8 bases that match TRBD1. The CDR3 is 13 residues long. CDR1 SQVTM and CDR2 ANQGSEA come from the germline V gene.

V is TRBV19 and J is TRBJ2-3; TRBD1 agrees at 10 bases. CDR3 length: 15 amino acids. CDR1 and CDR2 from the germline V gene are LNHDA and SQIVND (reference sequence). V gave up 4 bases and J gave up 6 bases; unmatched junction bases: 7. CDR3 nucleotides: TGTGCCAGTAGTAACCCGGGACAGGGGCTGGATACGCAGTATTTT. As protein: CASSNPGQGLDTQYF.

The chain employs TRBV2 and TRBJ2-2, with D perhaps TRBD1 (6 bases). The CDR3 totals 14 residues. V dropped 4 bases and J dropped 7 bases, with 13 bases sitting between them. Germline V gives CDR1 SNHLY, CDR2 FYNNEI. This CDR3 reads CASSVPGQLGELFF. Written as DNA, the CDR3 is TGTGCCAGCAGTGTTCCCGGACAGCTCGGGGAGCTGTTTTTT.

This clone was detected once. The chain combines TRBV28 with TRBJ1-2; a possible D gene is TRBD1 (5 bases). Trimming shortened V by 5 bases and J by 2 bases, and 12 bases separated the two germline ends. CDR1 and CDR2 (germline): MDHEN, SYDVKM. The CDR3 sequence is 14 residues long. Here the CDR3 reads CASSPPRGNYGYTF. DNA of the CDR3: TGTGCCAGCAGTCCCCCTCGGGGGAACTATGGCTACACCTTC.

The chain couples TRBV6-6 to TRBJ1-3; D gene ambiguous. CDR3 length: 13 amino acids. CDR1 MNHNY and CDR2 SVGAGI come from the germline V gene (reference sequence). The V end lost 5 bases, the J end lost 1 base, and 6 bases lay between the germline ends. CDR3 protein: CASSTPSGNTIYF. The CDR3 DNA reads TGTGCCAGCAGTACGCCTTCTGGAAACACCATATATTTT.

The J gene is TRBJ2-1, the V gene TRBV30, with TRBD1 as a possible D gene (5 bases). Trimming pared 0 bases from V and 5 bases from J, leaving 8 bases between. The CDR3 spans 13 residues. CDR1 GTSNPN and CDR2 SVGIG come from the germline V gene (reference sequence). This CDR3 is CAWSVLGHNEQFF. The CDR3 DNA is TGTGCCTGGAGTGTACTGGGGCACAATGAGCAGTTCTTC.

The CDR3 region is CASSSGDEQYF. CDR3 coding DNA: TGTGCCAGCAGTTCTGGGGACGAGCAGTACTTC. This chain links TRBV27 with TRBJ2-7; D remains unclear. Germline V gene lookup returns CDR1 MNHEY and CDR2 SMNVEV (reference sequence). The CDR3 sequence is 11 residues long. Trimming removed 4 bases at V and 5 bases at J, with 6 bases between.